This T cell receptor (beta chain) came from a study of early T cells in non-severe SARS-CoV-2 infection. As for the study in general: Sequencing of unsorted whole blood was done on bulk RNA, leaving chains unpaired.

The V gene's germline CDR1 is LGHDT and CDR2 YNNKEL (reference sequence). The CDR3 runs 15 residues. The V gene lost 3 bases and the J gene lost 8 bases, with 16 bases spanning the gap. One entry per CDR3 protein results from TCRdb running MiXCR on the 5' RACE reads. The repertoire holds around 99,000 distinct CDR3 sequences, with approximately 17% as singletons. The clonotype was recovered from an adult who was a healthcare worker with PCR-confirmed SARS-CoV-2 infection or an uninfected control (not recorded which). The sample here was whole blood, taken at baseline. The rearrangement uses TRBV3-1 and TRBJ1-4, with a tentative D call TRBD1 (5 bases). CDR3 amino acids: CASSQRDGVGEKLFF. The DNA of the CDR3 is TGTGCCAGCAGCCAGAGGGACGGCGTGGGGGAAAAACTGTTTTTT.